Sequencing of this T cell receptor beta chain was carried out in a study of CD8+ T cells in alopecia areata. The treatment was: oral pan-JAK inhibitor, 5-10 mg twice daily. Extracted RNA was reverse transcribed into cDNA, the sequencing template. Produced via immunoSEQ multiplex PCR; TCRdb's table is partial and in-frame only. There are about 87,000 clones in the sample; about three quarters occur only once, and around 15% lies in the top ten. Germline CDR1 MNHEY, CDR2 SVGAGI. The CDR3 is 14 residues long. V was clipped by 6 bases and J by 6 bases, with 16 bases between them. The TCR was taken from a human donor with alopecia areata. The sequences come from CD8+ T cells sorted from blood, collected at approximately week 44, from a patient treated with tofacitinib. The chain combines TRBV6-5 with TRBJ2-3; maybe TRBD2 (6 bases). This chain's CDR3 is CASRPGTGQDTQYF. CDR3 coding DNA: TGTGCCAGCAGGCCCGGGACTGGGCAGGATACGCAGTATTTT.